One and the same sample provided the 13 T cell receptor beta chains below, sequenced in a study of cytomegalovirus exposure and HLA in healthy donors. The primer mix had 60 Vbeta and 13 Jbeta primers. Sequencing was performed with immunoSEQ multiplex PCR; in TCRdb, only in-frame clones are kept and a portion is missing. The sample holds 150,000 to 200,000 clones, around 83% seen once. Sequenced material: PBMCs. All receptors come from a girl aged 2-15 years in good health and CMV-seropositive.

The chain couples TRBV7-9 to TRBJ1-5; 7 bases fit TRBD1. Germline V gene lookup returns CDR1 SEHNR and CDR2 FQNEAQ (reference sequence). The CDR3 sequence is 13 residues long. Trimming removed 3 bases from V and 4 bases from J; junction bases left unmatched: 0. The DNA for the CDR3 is TGTGCCAGCAGCTTGGGACAGAATCAGCCCCAGCATTTT. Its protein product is CASSLGQNQPQHF. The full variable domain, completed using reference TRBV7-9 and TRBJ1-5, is DTGVSQNPRHKITKRGQNVTFRCDPISEHNRLYWYRQTLGQGPEFLTYFQNEAQLEKSRLLSDRFSAERPKGSFSTLEIQRTEQGDSAMYLCASSLGQNQPQHFGDGTRLSIL.

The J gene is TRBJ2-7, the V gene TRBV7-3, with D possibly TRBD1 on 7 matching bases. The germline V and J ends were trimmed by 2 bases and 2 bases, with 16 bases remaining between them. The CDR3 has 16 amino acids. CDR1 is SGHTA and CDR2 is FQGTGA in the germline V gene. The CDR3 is CASSLDPTRGPYEQYF. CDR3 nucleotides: TGTGCCAGCAGCTTAGATCCGACTAGGGGGCCCTACGAGCAGTACTTC.

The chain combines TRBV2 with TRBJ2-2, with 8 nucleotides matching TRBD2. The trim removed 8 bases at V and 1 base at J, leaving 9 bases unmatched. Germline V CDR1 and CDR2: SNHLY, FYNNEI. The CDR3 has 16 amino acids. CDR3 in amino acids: CASEASGFLNTGELFF. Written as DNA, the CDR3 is TGTGCCAGCGAGGCTAGCGGGTTCCTGAACACCGGGGAGCTGTTTTTT.

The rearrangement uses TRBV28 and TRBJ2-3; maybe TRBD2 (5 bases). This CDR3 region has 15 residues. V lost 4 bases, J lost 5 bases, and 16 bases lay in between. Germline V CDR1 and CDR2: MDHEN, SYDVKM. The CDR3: CASSSRGSGRDTQYF. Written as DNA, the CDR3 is TGTGCCAGCAGTTCTAGAGGCTCGGGGAGAGATACGCAGTATTTT.

The CDR3 loop is CARARRALAGRCYEQFF. Written as DNA, the CDR3 is TGTGCCAGGGCCCGACGGGCCCTTGCGGGGAGGTGCTATGAGCAGTTCTTC. The chain carries TRBV6-4 and TRBJ2-1; TRBD2 might be the D (6 bases). Trimming took 9 bases from V and 8 from J, leaving 29 bases between them. The CDR3 covers 17 residues. The germline gives CDR1 MRHNA, CDR2 SNTAGT.

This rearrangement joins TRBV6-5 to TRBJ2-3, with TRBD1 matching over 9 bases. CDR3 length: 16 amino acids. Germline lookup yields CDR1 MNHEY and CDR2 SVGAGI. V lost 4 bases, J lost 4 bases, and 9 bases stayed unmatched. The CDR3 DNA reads TGTGCCAGCAGTTTGGGGCCGGGACAGGGATCAGATACGCAGTATTTT. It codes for CASSLGPGQGSDTQYF.

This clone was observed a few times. The CDR3 region has the DNA TGTGCCAGCAGCGTGACAGGGGGAAACTATCAGCCCCAGCATTTT. This translates into CASSVTGGNYQPQHF. The V and J genes are TRBV28 and TRBJ1-5; TRBD1 agrees at 9 bases. This CDR3 contains 15 residues. Germline CDR1 MDHEN, CDR2 SYDVKM. V was clipped by 6 bases and J by 5 bases; unmatched bases: 8. Full variable domain (rest looked up from reference TRBV28 and TRBJ1-5): DVKVTQSSRYLVKRTGEKVFLECVQDMDHENMFWYRQDPGLGLRLIYFSYDVKMKEKGDIPEGYSVSREKKERFSLILESASTNQTSMYLCASSVTGGNYQPQHFGDGTRLSIL.

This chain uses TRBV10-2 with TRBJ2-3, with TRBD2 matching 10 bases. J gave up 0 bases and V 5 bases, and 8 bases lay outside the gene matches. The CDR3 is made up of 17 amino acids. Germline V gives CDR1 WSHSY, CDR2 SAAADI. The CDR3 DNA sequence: TGCGCCAGCAGTTTTCCGACTAGCGGGTTTAGCACAGATACGCAGTATTTT. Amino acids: CASSFPTSGFSTDTQYF.

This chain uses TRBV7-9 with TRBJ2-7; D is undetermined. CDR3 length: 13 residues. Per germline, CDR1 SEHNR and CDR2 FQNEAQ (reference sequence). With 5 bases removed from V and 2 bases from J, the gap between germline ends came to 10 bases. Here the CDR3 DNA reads TGTGCCAGCAGCGCCTCCAGTCCCTACGAGCAGTACTTC. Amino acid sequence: CASSASSPYEQYF.

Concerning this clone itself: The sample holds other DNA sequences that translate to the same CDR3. This CDR3 is CASSYGQGNEQYF. The CDR3 DNA is TGTGCCAGCAGTTATGGACAGGGTAACGAGCAGTACTTC. J is TRBJ2-7 and V is TRBV6-5, with 8 bases that match TRBD1. Unmatched junction bases numbered 3, after V lost 3 bases and J lost 5 bases. The germline CDR1 and CDR2 sequences are MNHEY and SVGAGI. The CDR3 consists of 13 residues.

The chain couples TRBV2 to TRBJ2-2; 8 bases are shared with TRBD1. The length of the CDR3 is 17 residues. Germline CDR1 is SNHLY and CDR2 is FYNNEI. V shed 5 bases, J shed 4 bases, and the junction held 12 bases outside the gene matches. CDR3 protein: CASSTDRGRGLTGELFF. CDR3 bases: TGTGCCAGCAGTACCGACAGGGGAAGAGGTCTCACCGGGGAGCTGTTTTTT.

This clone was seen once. The CDR3 DNA follows: TGCAGCGTTGGCGGGAGGTTATACAATGAGCAGTTCTTC. Translation: CSVGGRLYNEQFF. The genes are TRBV29-1 and TRBJ2-1; 8 nucleotides align to TRBD2. V lost 4 bases, J lost 4 bases, and 3 bases stayed unmatched. Germline V gene data show CDR1 as SQVTM and CDR2 as ANQGSEA. The length of the CDR3 is 13 residues.

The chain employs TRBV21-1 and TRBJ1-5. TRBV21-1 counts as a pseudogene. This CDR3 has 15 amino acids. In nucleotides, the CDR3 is TGTGCCAGCAGCATAGGGGAGGAGACCAATCAGCCCCAGCATTTT. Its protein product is CASSIGEETNQPQHF.